The 23 T cell receptor beta chains reported below all come from one sample, sequenced in a study of T cell clones after liver transplantation. The data were produced by immunoSEQ multiplex PCR, yet TCRdb's version contains in-frame clones alone and is incomplete. The sample records fewer than 45,000 clones, 85% to 90% being singletons. The starting material was CD4+ T cells from blood, obtained 24 months after liver transplant. The receptor set was obtained from a human patient who received a liver transplant. Some T cells may have come from the graft donor.

The chain has TRBV5-1 and TRBJ2-1; 9 bases are a match to TRBD2. CDR1 is SGHRS and CDR2 is YFSETQ in the germline V gene. V was clipped by 3 bases and J by 4 bases; unmatched bases: 5. The CDR3 runs to 15 residues. DNA for the CDR3: TGCGCCAGCAGCTCGCGGACTAGCGCATACAATGAGCAGTTCTTC. Translation: CASSSRTSAYNEQFF.

The rearrangement uses TRBV14 and TRBJ2-3, with D perhaps TRBD2 (5 bases). CDR1 and CDR2 from the germline V gene are SGHDN and FVKESK. Trimming took 4 bases from V and 5 from J, leaving 19 bases between them. There are 16 residues in the CDR3. This chain's CDR3 is CASSRLKGLPEDTQYF. The CDR3 DNA is TGTGCCAGCAGCCGACTAAAAGGGCTACCGGAAGATACGCAGTATTTT.

The CDR3 coding sequence is TGTGCCAGCAGTTATTCAAGCTCTGGGGCCAACGTCCTGACTTTC. Translating it yields CASSYSSSGANVLTF. The chain is built from TRBV6-6 and TRBJ2-6, with D unresolved. The CDR3 spans 15 residues. With 3 bases removed from V and 0 bases from J, the gap between germline ends came to 6 bases. The germline V gene encodes CDR1 MNHNY and CDR2 SVGAGI (reference sequence).

Comment on this clone: Different DNA sequences within this sample yield the same CDR3. The chain couples TRBV28 to TRBJ2-7; D gene uncertain. Between the trimmed V and J ends, which lost 4 bases and 0 bases, there was a span of 7 bases. Germline-derived CDR1 and CDR2 are MDHEN and SYDVKM. The CDR3 length is 13 residues. The CDR3: CASSWGTSYEQYF. The CDR3, as DNA: TGTGCCAGCAGTTGGGGTACCTCCTACGAGCAGTACTTC.

This clone appeared a single time. This chain joins TRBV11-3 and TRBJ2-2; 8 positions match TRBD1. Trimming took 5 bases from V and 2 from J; bases not matched to a gene: 4. CDR1 and CDR2 (germline): SGHNT, YENEEA. The length of the CDR3 is 15 residues. The CDR3 sequence is CASSRGTGNTGELFF. The CDR3 DNA is TGTGCCAGCAGCCGGGGGACAGGTAACACCGGGGAGCTGTTTTTT.

This clone has more than one count but fewer than ten. This chain joins TRBV15 and TRBJ2-7; D possibly matches TRBD1 or TRBD2 (5 bases each). Germline CDR1 is LNHNV and CDR2 is YYDKDF (reference sequence). This CDR3 is built from 14 residues. The ends were cut back, 2 bases at V and 3 bases at J, with 11 bases in the middle. CDR3 amino acids: CATSRRLQVYEQYF. The CDR3 DNA follows: TGTGCCACCAGCAGACGACTACAGGTCTACGAGCAGTACTTC.

The chain links TRBV28 to TRBJ1-4, with D possibly TRBD1 on 6 matching bases. Deletions cut 5 bases from V and 7 bases from J, with 14 bases between. Per germline, CDR1 MDHEN and CDR2 SYDVKM. This CDR3 is 14 amino acids long. CDR3 region: CASSTQGRSEKLFF. The CDR3, as DNA: TGTGCCAGCAGTACACAGGGACGGAGTGAAAAACTGTTTTTT.

The count of this clone is one. This specimen includes other DNA sequences encoding the same CDR3. The V call is TRBV5-1, the J call TRBJ2-6; D unclear. Germline values: CDR1 SGHRS, CDR2 YFSETQ. The CDR3 spans 14 residues. The germline V and J ends were trimmed by 0 bases and 0 bases, with 1 base remaining between them. In DNA form, the CDR3 reads TGCGCCAGCAGCTTGGGCTCTGGGGCCAACGTCCTGACTTTC. Protein product: CASSLGSGANVLTF.

This rearrangement joins TRBV28 to TRBJ2-7, with TRBD2 matching over 10 bases. The CDR3 is 14 residues long. With V trimmed by 7 bases and J by 5 bases, 8 bases remained unmatched. Germline-derived CDR1 and CDR2 are MDHEN and SYDVKM. The CDR3 spells CASTPAGTSDEQYF. CDR3 in DNA: TGTGCCAGCACCCCGGCCGGGACTAGCGACGAGCAGTACTTC.

This sequence joins TRBV7-2 and TRBJ1-4; 8 nucleotides line up with TRBD1. CDR1 and CDR2 (germline): SGHTA, FQGNSA. With 5 bases clipped from V and 5 bases from J, the junction kept 7 bases outside the gene matches. The CDR3 extends over 15 amino acids. CDR3 in DNA: TGTGCCAGCAGCGACCGGGACAGGATAAATGAAAAACTGTTTTTT. Translation: CASSDRDRINEKLFF.

This clone was detected a few times. CDR3 protein: CASSLGQGPYGYTF. The DNA of the CDR3 is TGTGCCAGCAGTTTAGGACAGGGCCCCTATGGCTACACCTTC. The rearrangement links TRBV6-5 to TRBJ1-2; TRBD1 aligns across 8 bases. The V gene's germline CDR1 is MNHEY and CDR2 SVGAGI. The CDR3 is 14 residues long. The V segment lost 4 bases and the J segment 4 bases; nucleotides outside the gene matches: 5.

This sequence joins TRBV5-1 and TRBJ2-2; D may be TRBD1 (5 bases). The CDR3 loop spans 14 amino acids. Trimming left V 2 bases short and J 6 bases short, with 11 bases between. Germline V gene sequence: CDR1 SGHRS, CDR2 YFSETQ. The DNA of the CDR3 is TGCGCCAGCAGCTTAGGGGTCGGTTCCGGGGAGCTGTTTTTT. Residues: CASSLGVGSGELFF.

CDR3 bases: TGTGCCAGCAGCTTGCCCACAGGGAATGGTGAAAAACTGTTTTTT. Its translation is CASSLPTGNGEKLFF. The chain couples TRBV5-4 to TRBJ1-4, with TRBD1 as a possible D gene (6 bases). This CDR3 is 15 amino acids long. V lost 1 base and J lost 7, with 14 bases in between. Germline values: CDR1 SGHNT, CDR2 YYREEE (reference sequence).

CDR3 DNA sequence: TGTGCCATCAGTGAGTCGGGGGTCTGGTCTGGAAACACCATATATTTT. Translated: CAISESGVWSGNTIYF. The chain couples TRBV10-3 to TRBJ1-3; D is perhaps TRBD1 (5 bases). The CDR3 loop spans 16 amino acids. V dropped 0 bases and J dropped 1 base, with 10 bases sitting between them. The germline V gene encodes CDR1 ENHRY and CDR2 SYGVKD.

The V call is TRBV5-1, the J call TRBJ2-1; 7 nucleotides align to TRBD2. CDR1 and CDR2 (germline): SGHRS, YFSETQ. V gave up 2 bases and J gave up 4 bases; unmatched junction bases: 3. This CDR3 comprises 14 residues. CDR3 residues: CASSFPSGYNEQFF. CDR3 DNA sequence: TGCGCCAGCAGCTTCCCTAGCGGATACAATGAGCAGTTCTTC.

The chain employs TRBV7-6 and TRBJ2-3; tentatively, D is TRBD1 or TRBD2 (8 bases each). The ends were cut back, 4 bases at V and 4 bases at J, with 21 bases in the middle. The germline V gene encodes CDR1 SGHVS and CDR2 FNYEAQ. This CDR3 has 17 residues. CDR3 sequence: CASSSGTGAGVADTQYF. The CDR3 bases are TGTGCCAGCAGCTCGGGGACAGGAGCGGGGGTCGCAGATACGCAGTATTTT. The whole variable domain, remainder taken from reference TRBV7-6 and TRBJ2-3, is GAGVSQSPRYKVTKRGQDVALRCDPISGHVSLYWYRQALGQGPEFLTYFNYEAQQDKSGLPNDRFSAERPEGSISTLTIQRTEQRDSAMYRCASSSGTGAGVADTQYFGPGTRLTVL.

This chain connects TRBV18 to TRBJ2-7; weak D call: TRBD1 (6 bases). CDR3 length: 14 residues. CDR1 and CDR2 (germline): KGHSH, LQKENI. V lost 4 bases to trimming and J lost 1 base, with 11 bases between them. The CDR3 here is CASSLLDRSYEQYF. The CDR3 DNA is TGTGCCAGCTCACTTCTCGACAGGTCCTACGAGCAGTACTTC.

This rearrangement joins TRBV7-3 to TRBJ2-7; D might be TRBD1 or TRBD2, each matching 6 bases. The ends were cut back, 5 bases at V and 6 bases at J, with 17 bases in the middle. Germline CDR1 and CDR2: SGHTA and FQGTGA. The CDR3 is 14 residues long. The CDR3 sequence: CASSPGGSGGEQYF. CDR3 nucleotide sequence: TGTGCCAGCAGCCCTGGGGGCTCCGGGGGCGAGCAGTACTTC.

This clone has a handful of counts. This chain uses TRBV30 with TRBJ2-2; D ambiguous. CDR3 length equals 15 residues. Trimming took off 2 bases at V and 4 bases at J, with 14 bases between the two ends. CDR1 is GTSNPN, CDR2 SVGIG, per germline (reference sequence). CDR3 residues: CAWSFGWISTGELFF. CDR3 in DNA: TGTGCCTGGAGTTTCGGGTGGATTAGCACCGGGGAGCTGTTTTTT. Full variable domain (missing parts from reference TRBV30 and TRBJ2-2): SQTIHQWPATLVQPVGSPLSLECTVEGTSNPNLYWYRQAAGRGLQLLFYSVGIGQISSEVPQNLSASRPQDRQFILSSKKLLLSDSGFYLCAWSFGWISTGELFFGEGSRLTVL.

The chain combines TRBV7-8 with TRBJ2-2; no clear D gene. V dropped 4 bases and J dropped 5 bases, with 5 bases sitting between them. The CDR3 is 12 residues long. Germline CDR1 SGHVS, CDR2 FQNEAQ. This CDR3 reads CASSSNTGELFF. The CDR3 bases are TGTGCCAGCAGCTCCAATACCGGGGAGCTGTTTTTT.

V and J are TRBV27 and TRBJ1-2; maybe TRBD1 (6 bases). The CDR3 spans 15 residues. From germline, CDR1 is MNHEY and CDR2 SMNVEV (reference sequence). V shed 3 bases and J shed 4 bases, with 15 bases lying between them. This chain's CDR3 is CASSFNTGGGYGYTF. The DNA for the CDR3 is TGTGCCAGCAGTTTCAACACGGGAGGGGGCTATGGCTACACCTTC.

This chain uses TRBV11-3 with TRBJ2-3; 13 nucleotides align to TRBD2. The CDR3 contains 16 residues. With 4 bases clipped from V and 3 bases from J, the junction kept 4 bases outside the gene matches. Germline loops: CDR1 SGHNT, CDR2 YENEEA. The CDR3 loop reads CASSSGLAGETDTQYF. The CDR3 nucleotides read TGTGCCAGCAGCTCCGGACTAGCGGGAGAAACAGATACGCAGTATTTT.

V is TRBV2 and J is TRBJ2-5; 11 bases fit TRBD2. This CDR3 spans 14 amino acids. CDR1 and CDR2 (germline): SNHLY, FYNNEI. Trimming removed 4 bases from V and 4 bases from J; junction bases left unmatched: 2. The CDR3 region is CASSVAGGTETQYF. The CDR3 DNA reads as TGTGCCAGCAGTGTAGCGGGGGGGACAGAGACCCAGTACTTC.